Following are 2 T cell receptor beta chains from one sample sequenced in a study of sequential checkpoint blockade in melanoma. Noted treatment: randomized to nivolumab then ipilimumab (arm A) or the reverse (arm B). Clones were read by immunoSEQ multiplex PCR, and TCRdb kept only the in-frame ones, dropping some. The data contain some 920 clones, approximately 22% of them singletons. Here the sequenced sample was tumor tissue (inferred from file names), taken from a patient given nivolumab and ipilimumab in sequence. These receptors were taken from a human donor with melanoma.

The chain carries TRBV6-7 and TRBJ2-7; D gene uncertain. TRBV6-7 is an ORF; its function is uncertain. CDR3 length: 11 residues. V lost 6 bases, J lost 2 bases, and 5 bases lay in between. Written as DNA, the CDR3 is TGTGCCAGCAGCATAACCTACGAGCAGTACTTC. It translates to CASSITYEQYF.

This clone turned up a few times. CDR3 sequence: CASSLEAGDNSPLHF. In nucleotides, the CDR3 is TGTGCCAGCAGCTTAGAGGCAGGGGATAATTCACCCCTCCACTTT. The gene calls are TRBV11-3 and TRBJ1-6, with D possibly being TRBD1 (6 bases). V lost 0 bases, J lost 5 bases, and 8 bases lay in between. This CDR3 has 15 residues. From germline, CDR1 is SGHNT and CDR2 YENEEA.